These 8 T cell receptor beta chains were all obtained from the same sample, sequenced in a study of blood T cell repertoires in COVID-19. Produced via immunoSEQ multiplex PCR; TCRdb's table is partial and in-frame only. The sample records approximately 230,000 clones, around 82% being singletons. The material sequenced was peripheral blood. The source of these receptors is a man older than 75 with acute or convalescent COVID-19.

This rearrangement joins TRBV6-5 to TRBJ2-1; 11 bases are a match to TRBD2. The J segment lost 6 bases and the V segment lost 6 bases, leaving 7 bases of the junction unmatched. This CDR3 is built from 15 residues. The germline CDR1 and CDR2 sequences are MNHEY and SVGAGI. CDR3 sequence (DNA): TGTGCCAGCAGATTTCTAGCGGGGGGCCCCAATGAGCAGTTCTTC. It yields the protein CASRFLAGGPNEQFF.

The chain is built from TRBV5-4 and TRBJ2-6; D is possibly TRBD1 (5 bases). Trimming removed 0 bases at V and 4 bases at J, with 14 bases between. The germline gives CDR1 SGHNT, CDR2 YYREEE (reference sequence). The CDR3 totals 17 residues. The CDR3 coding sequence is TGTGCCAGCAGCTTGGGGCAGGGCGTCGCAGGGGCCAACGTCCTGACTTTC. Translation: CASSLGQGVAGANVLTF.

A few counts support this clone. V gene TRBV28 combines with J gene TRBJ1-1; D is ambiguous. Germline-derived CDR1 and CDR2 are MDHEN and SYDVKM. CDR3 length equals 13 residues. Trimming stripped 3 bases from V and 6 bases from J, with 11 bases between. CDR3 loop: CASSFTTRPEAFF. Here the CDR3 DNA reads TGTGCCAGCAGTTTTACAACGCGGCCTGAAGCTTTCTTT.

In DNA, the CDR3 is TGTGCCAGCAGCGTAGGGACTAGCGGGGGGTCTCTGGAGCAGTACTTC. The encoded protein is CASSVGTSGGSLEQYF. This chain joins TRBV9 and TRBJ2-7; TRBD2 matches at 14 bases. CDR3 length equals 16 residues. V dropped 0 bases and J dropped 7; count of bases not matched to a gene: 6. CDR1 is SGDLS and CDR2 is YYNGEE in the germline V gene.

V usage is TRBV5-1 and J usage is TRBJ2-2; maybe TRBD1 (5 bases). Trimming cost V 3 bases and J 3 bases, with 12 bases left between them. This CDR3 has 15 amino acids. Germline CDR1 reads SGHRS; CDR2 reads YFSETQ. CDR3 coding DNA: TGCGCCAGCAGCTCCCAAGGGGCCGACACCGGGGAGCTGTTTTTT. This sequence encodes CASSSQGADTGELFF.

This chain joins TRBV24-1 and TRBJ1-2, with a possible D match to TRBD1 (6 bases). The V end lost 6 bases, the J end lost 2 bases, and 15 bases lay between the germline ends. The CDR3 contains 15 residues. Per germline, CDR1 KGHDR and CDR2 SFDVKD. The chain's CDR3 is CATSWHREGNYGYTF. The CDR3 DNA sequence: TGTGCCACCAGTTGGCACAGGGAGGGAAACTATGGCTACACCTTC.

The CDR3: CASTTGQGNTGELFF. CDR3 bases: TGCGCCAGCACCACGGGACAGGGTAACACCGGGGAGCTGTTTTTT. The chain has TRBV5-1 and TRBJ2-2; TRBD1 aligns across 9 bases. This CDR3 region has 15 residues. CDR1 and CDR2 from the germline V gene are SGHRS and YFSETQ. The J segment lost 2 bases and the V segment lost 6 bases, leaving 5 bases of the junction unmatched.

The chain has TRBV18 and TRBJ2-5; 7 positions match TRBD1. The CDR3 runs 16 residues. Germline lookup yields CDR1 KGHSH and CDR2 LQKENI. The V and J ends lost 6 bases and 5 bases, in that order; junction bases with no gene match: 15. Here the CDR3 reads CASSDLATGSGETQYF. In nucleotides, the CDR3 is TGTGCCAGCTCGGACCTGGCGACAGGGTCGGGGGAGACCCAGTACTTC.